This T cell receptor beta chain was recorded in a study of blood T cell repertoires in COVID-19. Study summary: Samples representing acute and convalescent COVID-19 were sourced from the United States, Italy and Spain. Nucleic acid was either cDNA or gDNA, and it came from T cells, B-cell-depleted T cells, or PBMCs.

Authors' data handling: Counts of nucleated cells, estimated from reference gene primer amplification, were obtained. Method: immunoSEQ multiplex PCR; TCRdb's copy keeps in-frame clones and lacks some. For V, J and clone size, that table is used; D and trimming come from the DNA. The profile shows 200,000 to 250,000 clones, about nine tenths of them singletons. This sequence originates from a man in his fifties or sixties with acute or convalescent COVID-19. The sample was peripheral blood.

For the CDR3, the DNA is TGCAGCGCACAACCAACCGTGCGGGGAAGAGAGACCCAGTACTTC. Residues: CSAQPTVRGRETQYF. This chain connects TRBV29-1 to TRBJ2-5; the D gene is possibly TRBD2 (6 bases). This CDR3 spans 15 amino acids. CDR1 and CDR2 from the germline V gene are SQVTM and ANQGSEA. The V gene lost 7 bases and the J gene lost 4 bases, with 22 bases spanning the gap.